The entry below gives a single TCR beta chain sequence along with its context. Its antigen is unknown. This record belongs to a study of T-cell memory formation after mild COVID-19. A single record per CDR3 protein comes from TCRdb applying MiXCR to the 5' RACE reads. The table records around 310,000 distinct CDR3 sequences, 15% of them present only once. Findings of the study overall: That cross-reactive memory joined was suggested by some responding clones appearing in pre-infection memory.

CDR3 length: 18 amino acids. Per the germline V gene, CDR1 is LNHDA and CDR2 is SQIVND (reference sequence). V gave up 0 bases and J gave up 0 bases; unmatched junction bases: 5. The chain has TRBV19 and TRBJ2-6, with 7 bases identical to TRBD2. The receptor's source is a young man who had mild COVID-19 (a few samples of this study predate the infection). Cell type and time point are not known. Sequenced sample: PBMCs or a T cell subset sorted from them (not recorded which). The CDR3 DNA follows: TGTGCCAGTAGTATAGATCATTCGGGGGGCTCTGGGGCCAACGTCCTGACTTTC. Translated: CASSIDHSGGSGANVLTF. Variable domain in full (rest from reference TRBV19 and TRBJ2-6): DGGITQSPKYLFRKEGQNVTLSCEQNLNHDAMYWYRQDPGQGLRLIYYSQIVNDFQKGDIAEGYSVSREKKESFPLTVTSAQKNPTAFYLCASSIDHSGGSGANVLTFGAGSRLTVL.